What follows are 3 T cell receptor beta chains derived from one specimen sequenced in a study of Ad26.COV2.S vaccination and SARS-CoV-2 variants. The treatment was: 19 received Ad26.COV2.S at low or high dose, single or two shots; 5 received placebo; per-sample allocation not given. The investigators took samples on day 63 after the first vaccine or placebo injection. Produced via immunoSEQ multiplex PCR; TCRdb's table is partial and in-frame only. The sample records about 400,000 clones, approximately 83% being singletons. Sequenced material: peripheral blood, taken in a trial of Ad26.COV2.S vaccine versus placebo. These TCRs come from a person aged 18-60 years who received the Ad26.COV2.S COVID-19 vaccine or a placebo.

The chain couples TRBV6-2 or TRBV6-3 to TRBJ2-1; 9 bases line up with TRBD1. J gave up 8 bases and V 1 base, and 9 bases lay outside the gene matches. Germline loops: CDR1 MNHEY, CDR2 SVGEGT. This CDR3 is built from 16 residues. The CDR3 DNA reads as TGTGCCAGCAGTTACTTGGTTTGGACAGGGGAGGATGAGCAGTTCTTC. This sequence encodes CASSYLVWTGEDEQFF.

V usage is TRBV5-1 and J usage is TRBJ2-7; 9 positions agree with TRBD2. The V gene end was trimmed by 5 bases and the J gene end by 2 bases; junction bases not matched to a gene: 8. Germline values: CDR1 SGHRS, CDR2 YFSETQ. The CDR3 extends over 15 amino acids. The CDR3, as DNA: TGCGCCAGCAGGCTAGCGGGAAGTATAGCCTACGAGCAGTACTTC. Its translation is CASRLAGSIAYEQYF.

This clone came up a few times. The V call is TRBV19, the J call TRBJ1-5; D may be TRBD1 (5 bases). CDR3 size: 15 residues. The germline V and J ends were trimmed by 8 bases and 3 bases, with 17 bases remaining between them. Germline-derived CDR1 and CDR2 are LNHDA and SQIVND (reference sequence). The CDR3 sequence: CASSDRGKDNQPQHF. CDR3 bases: TGTGCCAGTTCCGATAGGGGAAAGGACAATCAGCCCCAGCATTTT.